Sequencing of this T cell receptor beta chain was carried out in a study of regulatory T cells in long-lasting Graves disease. This clonotype was found many times. HTBI primers from iRepertoire and Arm-PCR of CDR3 regions yielded the TCR beta libraries. TCRdb re-derived calls from the multiplex PCR reads in MiXCR, one entry per CDR3 protein. Found here are under 300,000 distinct CDR3 sequences, 18% of them singletons; the top ten hold around 13%. Time point here: newly diagnosed GD, antithyroid drugs for less than 3 months. PBMC RNA was the source of the TCR library. This CDR3 is built from 16 residues. Germline values: CDR1 MNHEY, CDR2 SVGEGT. V gave up 2 bases and J gave up 3 bases; unmatched junction bases: 4. Separately, the same data were catalogued under a study of T cells in Graves' hyperthyroidism and ophthalmopathy. That report notes: The study left out patients who had uncontrolled infection, other autoimmune disease, pregnancy or lactation. Thyroid ultrasound, orbital computed tomography, clinical symptoms, and serum thyroxine and TRAb underpinned diagnoses. HTBI primers were used for first-round RT-PCR of the TCR CDR3.

This chain joins TRBV6-2 or TRBV6-3 and TRBJ2-1; 10 bases fit TRBD2. The material was peripheral blood mononuclear cells (PBMCs), obtained at new diagnosis, from a patient treated with antithyroid drugs. This receptor was obtained from a woman in her twenties or thirties with Graves disease. CDR3 protein: CASSYPSGGVYNEQFF. Written as DNA, the CDR3 is TGTGCCAGCAGTTACCCGAGCGGGGGGGTCTACAATGAGCAGTTCTTC.